This TCR beta chain is from a study of blood T cell repertoires in COVID-19. Assay: immunoSEQ multiplex PCR; the TCRdb copy retains only in-frame clones and omits some. The data show over 300,000 clones, with 90% seen just once and 6.5% held by the top ten. The CDR3 length is 16 residues. Germline V gives CDR1 LNHDA, CDR2 SQIVND (reference sequence). V was clipped by 4 bases and J by 4 bases, with 18 bases between them. The sequence derives from a man aged 18-30 years with active or convalescent COVID-19. The J gene is TRBJ2-3, the V gene TRBV19, with TRBD1 as a possible D gene (5 bases). The specimen was peripheral blood. This chain's CDR3 is CASSSPLGDFADTQYF. CDR3 DNA sequence: TGTGCCAGTAGTAGTCCCCTAGGGGATTTTGCAGATACGCAGTATTTT.